This T cell receptor (beta chain) was recovered during a study of Ad26.COV2.S vaccination and SARS-CoV-2 variants. The table came from immunoSEQ multiplex PCR; TCRdb's copy has only in-frame clones and leaves some out. This sample has some 450,000 clones, with roughly 88% found just once. Study observations and caveats: The analyses of TCR breadth and depth may have understated the size of total T cell responses.

About this clone itself: What it recognizes is unknown.

Trimming cost V 6 bases and J 5 bases; bases outside gene matches: 2. This CDR3 has 12 residues. Germline CDR1 is MNHEY and CDR2 is SMNVEV (reference sequence). This sample's treatment: around 19 received Ad26.COV2.S at low or high dose, single or two shots; 5 received placebo; per-sample allocation not given. The study sampled participants on day 63 after the first vaccine or placebo injection. This vaccine is an Ad26 vector that expresses the Wuhan-strain SARS-CoV-2 spike. V is TRBV27 and J is TRBJ1-2; 8 nucleotides agree with TRBD1. The receptor comes from a person between 18 and 65 years old who received the Ad26.COV2.S COVID-19 vaccine or a placebo. The input for sequencing was peripheral blood, taken in a trial of Ad26.COV2.S vaccine versus placebo. CDR3 loop: CASRTGVYGYTF. As DNA, the CDR3 is TGTGCCAGCAGGACAGGGGTTTATGGCTACACCTTC.